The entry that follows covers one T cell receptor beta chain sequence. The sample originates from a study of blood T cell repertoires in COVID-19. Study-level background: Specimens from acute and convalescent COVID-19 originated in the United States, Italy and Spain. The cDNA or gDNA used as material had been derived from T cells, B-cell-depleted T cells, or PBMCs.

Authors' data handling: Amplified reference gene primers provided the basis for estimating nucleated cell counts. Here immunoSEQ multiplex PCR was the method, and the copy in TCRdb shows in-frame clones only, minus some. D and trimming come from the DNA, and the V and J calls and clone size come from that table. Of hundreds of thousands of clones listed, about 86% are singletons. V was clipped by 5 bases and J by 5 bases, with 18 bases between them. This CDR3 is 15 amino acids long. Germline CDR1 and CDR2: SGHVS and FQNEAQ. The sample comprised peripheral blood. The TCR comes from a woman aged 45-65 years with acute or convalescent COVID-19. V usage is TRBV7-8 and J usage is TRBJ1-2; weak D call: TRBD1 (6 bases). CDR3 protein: CASSRGGPGEYGYTF. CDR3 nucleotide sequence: TGTGCCAGCAGCCGGGGGGGGCCAGGGGAATATGGCTACACCTTC.